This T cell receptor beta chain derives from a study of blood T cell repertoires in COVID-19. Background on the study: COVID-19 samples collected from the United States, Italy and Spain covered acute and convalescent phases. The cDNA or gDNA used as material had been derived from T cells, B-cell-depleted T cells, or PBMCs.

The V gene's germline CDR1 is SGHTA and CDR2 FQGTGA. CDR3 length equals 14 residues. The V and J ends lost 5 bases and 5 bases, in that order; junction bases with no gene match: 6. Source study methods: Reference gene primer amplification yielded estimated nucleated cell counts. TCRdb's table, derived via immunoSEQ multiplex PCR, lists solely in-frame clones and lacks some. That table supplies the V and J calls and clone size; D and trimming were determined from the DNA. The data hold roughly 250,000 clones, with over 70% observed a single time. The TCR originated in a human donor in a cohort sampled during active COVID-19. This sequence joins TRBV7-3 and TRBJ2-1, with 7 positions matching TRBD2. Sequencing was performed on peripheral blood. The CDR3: CASSQTGGHNEQFF. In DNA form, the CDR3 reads TGTGCCAGCAGCCAAACGGGGGGTCACAATGAGCAGTTCTTC.